This is a list of T cell receptor beta chains from one sample in a study of monozygotic twins with inflammatory bowel disease. Reanalyzing the 5' RACE reads, TCRdb keeps one entry per CDR3 protein, without DNA. The listing records about 170,000 distinct CDR3 sequences. Specimen: blood. Receptors were obtained from a human donor with ulcerative colitis or Crohn's disease, or a healthy co-twin of an affected twin (not recorded which). CDR3s include the opening cysteine and the closing phenylalanine or tryptophan.

J gene,V gene,CDR3 protein
TRBJ2-5,TRBV5-6,CASSYGPTKGETQYF
TRBJ2-3,TRBV11-2,CASSLYGSDTQYF
TRBJ2-3,TRBV15,CATGAGVRGTDTQYF
TRBJ2-1,TRBV5-1,CASTTPGQGYNEQFF
TRBJ1-5,TRBV10-3,CAISDRGRDNQPQHF
TRBJ2-2,TRBV5-1,CASSFYRDSGELFF
TRBJ1-5,TRBV18,CASSPTFGGQSNQPQHF
TRBJ2-6,TRBV24-1,CATSDERTGGMSGANVLTF
TRBJ2-7,TRBV30,CAWSARGPGYEQYF
TRBJ1-6,TRBV20-1,CSARRQGNQDGYNSPLHF
TRBJ2-3,TRBV5-4,CASSFEQRVHTDTQYF
TRBJ2-1,TRBV3-1,CASSQGPTGLAGDNEQFF
TRBJ2-7,TRBV18,CASSPTVLGSGYEQYF
TRBJ2-2,TRBV6-4,CASSALWGGELFF
TRBJ2-2,TRBV29-1,CSVSRTQNTGELFF
TRBJ1-2,TRBV29-1,CSVEREGAGYGYTF
TRBJ2-5,TRBV20-1,CSAAQGMEETQYF
TRBJ1-2,TRBV6-5,CASSYSGQGSTRYGYTF
TRBJ2-6,TRBV20-1,CSAPLWVGANVLTF
TRBJ1-5,TRBV7-9,CTSSSGQANQPQHF
TRBJ2-2,TRBV18,CASSPSPRRSGPNTGELFF
TRBJ2-7,TRBV20-1,CSARGVLAGDYEQYF